This T cell receptor (beta chain) was found in a study of blood T cell repertoires in COVID-19. V was trimmed by 2 bases and J by 3 bases, leaving 8 bases between them. This CDR3 has 13 residues. Looked up from germline, CDR1 is SGDLS and CDR2 is YYNGEE. Original methodology: Counts of nucleated cells, estimated from reference gene primer amplification, were obtained. Clones were read by immunoSEQ multiplex PCR, and TCRdb kept only the in-frame ones, dropping some. V, J and clone size are taken as reported in that table, and D and trimming were inferred from the DNA itself. The repertoire includes about 200,000 clones, around 80% of them detected once, and around 7.4% sits in the top ten. Cohorts were based on clinical histories the participants reported.

Sequencing input: PBMCs or T cells enriched from blood (not recorded which). The TCR comes from a woman aged 40 to 50 with acute COVID-19. The chain couples TRBV9 to TRBJ1-1, with D unresolved. The CDR3 loop is CASSVSVDTEAFF. DNA of the CDR3: TGTGCCAGCAGCGTTTCGGTAGACACTGAAGCTTTCTTT.